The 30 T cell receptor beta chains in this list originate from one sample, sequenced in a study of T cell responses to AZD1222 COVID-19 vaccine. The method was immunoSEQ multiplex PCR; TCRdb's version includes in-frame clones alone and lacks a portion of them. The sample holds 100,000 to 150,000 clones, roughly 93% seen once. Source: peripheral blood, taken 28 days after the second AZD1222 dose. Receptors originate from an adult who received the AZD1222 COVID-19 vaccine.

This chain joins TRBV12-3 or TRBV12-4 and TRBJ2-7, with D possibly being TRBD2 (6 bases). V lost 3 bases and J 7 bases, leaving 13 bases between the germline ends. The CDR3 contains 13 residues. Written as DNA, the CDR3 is TGTGCCAGCAGTTTTGCGGCGGGACGGGAGCAGTACTTC. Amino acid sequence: CASSFAAGREQYF.

The chain's CDR3 is CASRSGQGYPEAFF. CDR3 coding DNA: TGTGCCAGCAGGTCGGGACAGGGTTACCCTGAAGCTTTCTTT. The chain combines TRBV14 with TRBJ1-1; 9 bases agree with TRBD1. J was trimmed by 6 bases and V by 6 bases; bases with no gene match: 8. The V gene's germline CDR1 is SGHDN and CDR2 FVKESK. The CDR3 length is 14 residues.

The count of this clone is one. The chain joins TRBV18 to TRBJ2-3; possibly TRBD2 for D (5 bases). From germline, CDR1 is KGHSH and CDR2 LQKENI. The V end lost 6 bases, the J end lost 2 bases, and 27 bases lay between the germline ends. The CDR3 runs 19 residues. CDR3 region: CASSPVLSIEGHPTDTQYF. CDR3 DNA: TGTGCCAGCTCGCCGGTTCTCAGCATCGAGGGCCATCCCACAGATACGCAGTATTTT.

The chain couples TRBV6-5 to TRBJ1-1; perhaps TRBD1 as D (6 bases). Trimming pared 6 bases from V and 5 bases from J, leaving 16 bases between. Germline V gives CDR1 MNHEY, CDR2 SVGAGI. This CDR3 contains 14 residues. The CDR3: CASSPQGPRTEAFF. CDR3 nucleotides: TGTGCCAGCAGCCCACAGGGACCGAGGACTGAAGCTTTCTTT.

This CDR3 is CASSLEVTQETQYF. Here the CDR3 DNA reads TGCGCCAGCAGCTTGGAGGTTACCCAAGAGACCCAGTACTTC. The rearrangement uses TRBV5-1 and TRBJ2-5; D is uncertain. The CDR3 is 14 amino acids. The germline V gene has CDR1 SGHRS and CDR2 YFSETQ. Trimming cost V 0 bases and J 1 base, with 7 bases left between them.

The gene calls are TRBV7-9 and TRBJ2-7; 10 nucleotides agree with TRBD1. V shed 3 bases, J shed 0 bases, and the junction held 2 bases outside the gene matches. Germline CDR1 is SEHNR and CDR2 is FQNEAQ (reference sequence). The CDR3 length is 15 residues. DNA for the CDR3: TGTGCCAGCAGCTTTTGGGACAGGGGCTCCTACGAGCAGTACTTC. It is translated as CASSFWDRGSYEQYF. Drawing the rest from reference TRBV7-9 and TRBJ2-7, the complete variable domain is DTGVSQNPRHKITKRGQNVTFRCDPISEHNRLYWYRQTLGQGPEFLTYFQNEAQLEKSRLLSDRFSAERPKGSFSTLEIQRTEQGDSAMYLCASSFWDRGSYEQYFGPGTRLTVT.

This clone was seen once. CDR3 region: CAISDFGRSTDTQYF. The CDR3 nucleotides read TGTGCCATCAGTGATTTCGGGAGAAGCACAGATACGCAGTATTTT. The chain employs TRBV10-3 and TRBJ2-3, with D possibly being TRBD2 (6 bases). V lost 3 bases, J lost 0 bases, and 10 bases lay in between. CDR1 and CDR2 from the germline V gene are ENHRY and SYGVKD. The CDR3 sequence is 15 residues long.

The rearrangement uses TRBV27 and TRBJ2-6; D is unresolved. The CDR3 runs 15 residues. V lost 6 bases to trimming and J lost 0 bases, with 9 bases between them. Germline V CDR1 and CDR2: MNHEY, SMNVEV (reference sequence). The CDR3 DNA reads TGTGCCAGCAGACTCACCCTCTCTGGGGCCAACGTCCTGACTTTC. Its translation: CASRLTLSGANVLTF.

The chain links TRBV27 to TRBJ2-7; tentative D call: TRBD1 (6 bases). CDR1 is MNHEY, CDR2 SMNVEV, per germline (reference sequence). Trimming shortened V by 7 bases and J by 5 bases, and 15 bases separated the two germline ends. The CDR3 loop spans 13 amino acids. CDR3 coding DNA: TGTGCCAGCAAAACCCCCAACAGGGACGAGCAGTACTTC. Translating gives CASKTPNRDEQYF.

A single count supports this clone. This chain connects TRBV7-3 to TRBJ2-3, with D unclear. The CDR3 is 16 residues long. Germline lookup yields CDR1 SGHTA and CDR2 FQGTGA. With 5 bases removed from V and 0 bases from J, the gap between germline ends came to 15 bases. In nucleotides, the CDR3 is TGTGCCAGCAGCCGTATTCCGGCTGCTAGCACAGATACGCAGTATTTT. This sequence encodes CASSRIPAASTDTQYF. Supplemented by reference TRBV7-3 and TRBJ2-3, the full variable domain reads GAGVSQTPSNKVTEKGKYVELRCDPISGHTALYWYRQSLGQGPEFLIYFQGTGAADDSGLPNDRFFAVRPEGSVSTLKIQRTERGDSAVYLCASSRIPAASTDTQYFGPGTRLTVL.

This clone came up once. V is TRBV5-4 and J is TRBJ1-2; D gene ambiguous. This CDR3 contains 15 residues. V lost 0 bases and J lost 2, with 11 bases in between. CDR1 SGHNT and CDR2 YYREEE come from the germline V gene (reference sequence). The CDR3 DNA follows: TGTGCCAGCAGCTTGGGGATAACAGAGAACTATGGCTACACCTTC. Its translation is CASSLGITENYGYTF.

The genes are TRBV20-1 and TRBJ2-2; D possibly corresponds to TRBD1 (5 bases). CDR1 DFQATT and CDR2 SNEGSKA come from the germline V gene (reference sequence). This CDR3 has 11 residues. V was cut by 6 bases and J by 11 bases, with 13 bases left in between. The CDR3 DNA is TGCAGTGCGAGACAGAGAAAAGAGCTGTTTTTT. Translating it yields CSARQRKELFF.

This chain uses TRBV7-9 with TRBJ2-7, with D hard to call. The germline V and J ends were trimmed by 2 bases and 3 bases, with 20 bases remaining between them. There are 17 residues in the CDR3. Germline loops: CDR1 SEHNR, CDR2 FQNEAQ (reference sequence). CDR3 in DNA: TGTGCCAGCAGCTTAAATCTCCCCCTGAAAAGAGGCTACGAGCAGTACTTC. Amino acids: CASSLNLPLKRGYEQYF.

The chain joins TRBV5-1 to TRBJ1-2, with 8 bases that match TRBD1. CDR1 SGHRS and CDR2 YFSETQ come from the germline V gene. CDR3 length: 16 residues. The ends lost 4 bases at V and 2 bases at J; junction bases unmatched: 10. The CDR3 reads CASSGGQGQINYGYTF. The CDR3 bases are TGCGCCAGCAGCGGAGGACAGGGCCAAATCAACTATGGCTACACCTTC.

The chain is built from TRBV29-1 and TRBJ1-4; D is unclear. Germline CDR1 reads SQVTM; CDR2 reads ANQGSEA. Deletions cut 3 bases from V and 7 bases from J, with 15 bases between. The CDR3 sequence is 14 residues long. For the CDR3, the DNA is TGCAGCGTTGAGCGGGTCCAGGAGGGTGAAAAACTGTTTTTT. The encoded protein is CSVERVQEGEKLFF. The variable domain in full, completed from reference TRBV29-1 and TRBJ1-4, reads SAVISQKPSRDICQRGTSLTIQCQVDSQVTMMFWYRQQPGQSLTLIATANQGSEATYESGFVIDKFPISRPNLTFSTLTVSNMSPEDSSIYLCSVERVQEGEKLFFGSGTQLSVL.

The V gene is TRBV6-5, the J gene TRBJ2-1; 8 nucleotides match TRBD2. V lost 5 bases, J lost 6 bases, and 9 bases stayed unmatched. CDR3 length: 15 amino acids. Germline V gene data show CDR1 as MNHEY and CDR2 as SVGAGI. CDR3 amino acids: CASSPWREVSNEQFF. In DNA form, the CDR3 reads TGTGCCAGCAGTCCCTGGCGGGAGGTAAGCAATGAGCAGTTCTTC.

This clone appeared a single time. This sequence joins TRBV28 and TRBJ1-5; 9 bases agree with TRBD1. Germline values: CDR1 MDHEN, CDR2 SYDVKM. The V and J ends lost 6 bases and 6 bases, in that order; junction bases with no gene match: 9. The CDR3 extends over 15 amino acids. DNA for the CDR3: TGTGCCAGCAGGTCCGGGACAGGGTCGCGTCAGCCCCAGCATTTT. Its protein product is CASRSGTGSRQPQHF.

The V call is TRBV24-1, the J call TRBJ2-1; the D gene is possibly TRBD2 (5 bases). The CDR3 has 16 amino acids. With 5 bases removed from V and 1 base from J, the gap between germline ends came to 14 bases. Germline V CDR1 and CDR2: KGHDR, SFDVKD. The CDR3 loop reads CATSVKRPYSYNEQFF. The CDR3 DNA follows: TGTGCCACCAGTGTGAAGCGGCCGTATTCCTACAATGAGCAGTTCTTC.

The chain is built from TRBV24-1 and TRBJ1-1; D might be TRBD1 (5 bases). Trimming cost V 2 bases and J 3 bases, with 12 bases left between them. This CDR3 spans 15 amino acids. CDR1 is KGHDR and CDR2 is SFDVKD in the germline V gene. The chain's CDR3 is CATSDSRGGDTEAFF. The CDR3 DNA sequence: TGTGCCACCAGTGATTCCCGGGGGGGGGACACTGAAGCTTTCTTT.

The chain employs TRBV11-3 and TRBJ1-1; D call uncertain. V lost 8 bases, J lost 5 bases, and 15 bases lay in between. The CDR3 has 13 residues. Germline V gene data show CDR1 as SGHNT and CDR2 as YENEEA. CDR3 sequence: CASGLGARTEAFF. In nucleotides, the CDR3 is TGTGCCAGCGGATTGGGAGCTCGGACTGAAGCTTTCTTT.

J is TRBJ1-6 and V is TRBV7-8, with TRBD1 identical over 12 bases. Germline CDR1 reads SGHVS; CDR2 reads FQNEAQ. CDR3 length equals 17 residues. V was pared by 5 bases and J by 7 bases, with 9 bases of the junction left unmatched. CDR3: CASSPRGTGGLNSPLHF. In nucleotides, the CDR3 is TGTGCCAGCAGCCCGAGAGGGACAGGGGGCTTGAATTCACCCCTCCACTTT.

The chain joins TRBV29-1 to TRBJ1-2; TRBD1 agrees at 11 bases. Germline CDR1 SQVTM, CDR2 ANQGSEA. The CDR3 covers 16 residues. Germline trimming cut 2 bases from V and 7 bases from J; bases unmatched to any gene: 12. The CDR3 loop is CSVENKFGQGASGYTF. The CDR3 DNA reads TGCAGCGTTGAAAATAAATTTGGACAGGGGGCAAGTGGCTACACCTTC. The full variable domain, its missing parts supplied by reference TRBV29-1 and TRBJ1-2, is SAVISQKPSRDICQRGTSLTIQCQVDSQVTMMFWYRQQPGQSLTLIATANQGSEATYESGFVIDKFPISRPNLTFSTLTVSNMSPEDSSIYLCSVENKFGQGASGYTFGSGTRLTVV.

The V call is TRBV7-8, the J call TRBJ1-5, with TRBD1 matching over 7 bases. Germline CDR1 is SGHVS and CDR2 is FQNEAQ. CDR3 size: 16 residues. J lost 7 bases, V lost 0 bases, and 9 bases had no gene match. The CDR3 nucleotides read TGTGCCAGCAGCTTAGCGGGTTTAGGGGGCAGGCAGCCCCAGCATTTT. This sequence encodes CASSLAGLGGRQPQHF.

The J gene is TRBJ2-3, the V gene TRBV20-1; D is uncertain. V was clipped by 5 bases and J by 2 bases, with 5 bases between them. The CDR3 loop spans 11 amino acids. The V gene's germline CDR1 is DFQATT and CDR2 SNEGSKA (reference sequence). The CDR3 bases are TGCAGTGCTCCTATCACAGATACGCAGTATTTT. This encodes CSAPITDTQYF.

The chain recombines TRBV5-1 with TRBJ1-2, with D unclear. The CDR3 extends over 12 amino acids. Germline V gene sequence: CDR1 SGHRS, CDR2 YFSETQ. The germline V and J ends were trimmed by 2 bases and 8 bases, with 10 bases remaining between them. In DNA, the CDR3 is TGCGCCAGCAGCTTCACGGGTGGCGGCTACACCTTC. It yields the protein CASSFTGGGYTF.

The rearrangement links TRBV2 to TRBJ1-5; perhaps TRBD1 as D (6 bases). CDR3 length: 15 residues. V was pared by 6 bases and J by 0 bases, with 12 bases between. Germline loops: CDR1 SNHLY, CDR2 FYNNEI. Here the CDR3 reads CASRRGEYSNQPQHF. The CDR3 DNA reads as TGTGCCAGCAGGAGGGGGGAATATAGCAATCAGCCCCAGCATTTT.

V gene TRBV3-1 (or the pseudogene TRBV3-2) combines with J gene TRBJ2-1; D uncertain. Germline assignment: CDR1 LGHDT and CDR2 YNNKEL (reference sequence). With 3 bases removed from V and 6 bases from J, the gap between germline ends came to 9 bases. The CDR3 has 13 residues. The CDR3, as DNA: TGTGCCAGCAGCCAGGAAAATAGCAATGAGCAGTTCTTC. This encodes CASSQENSNEQFF.

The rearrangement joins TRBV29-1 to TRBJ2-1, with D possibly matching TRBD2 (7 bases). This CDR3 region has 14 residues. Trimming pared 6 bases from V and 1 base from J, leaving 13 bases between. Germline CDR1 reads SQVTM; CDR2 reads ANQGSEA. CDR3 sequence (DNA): TGCAGCGTCTGGGGAGGGGGTTCCTACAATGAGCAGTTCTTC. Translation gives CSVWGGGSYNEQFF.

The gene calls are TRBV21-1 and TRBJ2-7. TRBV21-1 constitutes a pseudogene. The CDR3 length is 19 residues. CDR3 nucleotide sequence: TGTGCCAGCAGCCCCATTCCGGGACGGCTCAGCGTAATCTCCTACGAGCAGTACTTC. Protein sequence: CASSPIPGRLSVISYEQYF.

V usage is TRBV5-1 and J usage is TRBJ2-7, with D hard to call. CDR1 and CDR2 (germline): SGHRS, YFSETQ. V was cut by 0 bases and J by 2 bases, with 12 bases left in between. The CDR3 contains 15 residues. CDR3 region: CASSLAPGSTYEQYF. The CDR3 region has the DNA TGCGCCAGCAGCTTGGCCCCAGGATCGACCTACGAGCAGTACTTC.